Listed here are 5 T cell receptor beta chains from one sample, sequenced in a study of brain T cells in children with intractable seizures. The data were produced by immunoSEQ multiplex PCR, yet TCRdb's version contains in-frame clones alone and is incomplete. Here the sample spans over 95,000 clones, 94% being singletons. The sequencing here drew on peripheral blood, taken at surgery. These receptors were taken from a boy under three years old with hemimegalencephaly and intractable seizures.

CDR3 nucleotides: TGTGCCAGCAGCTTAGAGATAGGGCGGGTAGATACGCAGTATTTT. Amino acid sequence: CASSLEIGRVDTQYF. The gene calls are TRBV7-2 and TRBJ2-3; D might be TRBD2 (5 bases). The germline CDR1 and CDR2 sequences are SGHTA and FQGNSA. The CDR3 extends over 15 amino acids. V was shortened by 1 base and J by 5 bases, with 13 bases between the two germline ends.

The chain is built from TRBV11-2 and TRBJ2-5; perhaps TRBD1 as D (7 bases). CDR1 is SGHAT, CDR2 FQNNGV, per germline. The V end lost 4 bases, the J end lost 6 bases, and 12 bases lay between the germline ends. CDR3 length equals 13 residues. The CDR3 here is CASSSQGGKTQYF. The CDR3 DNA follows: TGTGCCAGCAGCTCCCAGGGGGGAAAGACCCAGTACTTC.

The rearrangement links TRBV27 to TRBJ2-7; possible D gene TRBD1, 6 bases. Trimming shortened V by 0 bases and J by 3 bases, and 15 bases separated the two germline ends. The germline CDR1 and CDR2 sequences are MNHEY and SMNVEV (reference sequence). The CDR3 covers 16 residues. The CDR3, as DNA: TGTGCCAGCAGTTTATCCCACGGGACAAATATCTACGAGCAGTACTTC. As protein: CASSLSHGTNIYEQYF.

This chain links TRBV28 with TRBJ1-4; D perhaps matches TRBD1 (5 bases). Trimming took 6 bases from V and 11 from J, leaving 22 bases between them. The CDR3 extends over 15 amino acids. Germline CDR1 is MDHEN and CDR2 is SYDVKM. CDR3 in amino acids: CASSPTAGQVWKLFF. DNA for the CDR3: TGTGCCAGCAGCCCCACGGCAGGGCAGGTTTGGAAACTGTTTTTT.

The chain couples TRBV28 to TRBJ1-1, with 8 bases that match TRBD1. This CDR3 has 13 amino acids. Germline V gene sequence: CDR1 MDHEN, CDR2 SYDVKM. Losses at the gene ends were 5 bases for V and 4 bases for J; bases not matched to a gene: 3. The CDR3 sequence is CASSLRGRTEAFF. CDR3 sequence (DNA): TGTGCCAGCAGTCTCAGGGGGCGCACTGAAGCTTTCTTT.